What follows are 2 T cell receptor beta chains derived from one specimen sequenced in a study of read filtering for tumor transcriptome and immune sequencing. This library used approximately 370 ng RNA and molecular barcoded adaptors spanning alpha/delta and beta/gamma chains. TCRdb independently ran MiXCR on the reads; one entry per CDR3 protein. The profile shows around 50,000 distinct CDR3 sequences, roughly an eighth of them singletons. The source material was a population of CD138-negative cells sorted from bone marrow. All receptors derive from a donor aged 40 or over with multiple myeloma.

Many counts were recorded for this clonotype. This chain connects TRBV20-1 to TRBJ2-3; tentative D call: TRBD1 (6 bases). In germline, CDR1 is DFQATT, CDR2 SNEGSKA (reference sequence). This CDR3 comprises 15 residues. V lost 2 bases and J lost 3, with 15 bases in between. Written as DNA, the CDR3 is TGCAGTGCTAGAAATAAGAAACAGGGTACAGATACGCAGTATTTT. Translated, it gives CSARNKKQGTDTQYF.

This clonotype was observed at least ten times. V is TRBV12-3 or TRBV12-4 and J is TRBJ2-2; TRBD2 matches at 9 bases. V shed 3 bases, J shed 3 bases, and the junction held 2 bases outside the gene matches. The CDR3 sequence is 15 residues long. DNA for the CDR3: TGTGCCAGCAGTTTGGCTAGCGGGGACACCGGGGAGCTGTTTTTT. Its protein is CASSLASGDTGELFF.